This TCR beta chain was captured in a study of cytomegalovirus exposure and HLA in healthy donors. General observations from the study: As confirmed in vitro, a few CMV-associated chains were specific for CMV antigens.

This table comes from immunoSEQ multiplex PCR, and its TCRdb copy is limited to in-frame clones, with some not included. The sample shows over 120,000 clones, about 94% of them seen only once. Concerning this clone: No antigen is known for it.

V was trimmed by 4 bases and J by 5 bases, leaving 17 bases between them. The CDR3 spans 16 residues. Germline V gene lookup returns CDR1 MGHRA and CDR2 YSYEKL. Material for sequencing was PBMCs. The chain uses TRBV4-1 and TRBJ2-2; D uncertain. The clonotype was recovered from a man aged 18 to 30 in good health and CMV-seropositive. As DNA, the CDR3 is TGCGCCAGCAGCCGTCTTTCCGCCCTAGAAACCGGGGAGCTGTTTTTT. This codes for CASSRLSALETGELFF.